The T cell receptor beta chain described here comes from a study of blood T cell repertoires in COVID-19. Study context: Both acute and convalescent COVID-19 samples were obtained from the United States, Italy and Spain. PBMCs, B-cell-depleted T cells, or T cells were the source of the cDNA or gDNA that made up the material.

Resolution of symptoms, clearance, or two negative PCRs was present in recovered Cohort 3 donors. TCRdb keeps only in-frame clones here, not all; method: immunoSEQ multiplex PCR. The sample contains some 170,000 clones, 65% to 90% of which appear only once. This receptor was taken from a man in his forties or fifties who had recovered from COVID-19. Sequencing was done on a sample of PBMCs or T cells enriched from blood (not recorded which).

CDR3 nucleotides: TGTGCCAGCAGCCCGGGACTAGCGGCTGGCGCAGATACGCAGTATTTT. It specifies CASSPGLAAGADTQYF. This chain joins TRBV3-1 (or the pseudogene TRBV3-2) and TRBJ2-3; 11 bases match TRBD2. The V gene end was trimmed by 4 bases and the J gene end by 4 bases; junction bases not matched to a gene: 7. This CDR3 is built from 16 residues. The V gene's germline CDR1 is LGHDT and CDR2 YNNKEL (reference sequence).